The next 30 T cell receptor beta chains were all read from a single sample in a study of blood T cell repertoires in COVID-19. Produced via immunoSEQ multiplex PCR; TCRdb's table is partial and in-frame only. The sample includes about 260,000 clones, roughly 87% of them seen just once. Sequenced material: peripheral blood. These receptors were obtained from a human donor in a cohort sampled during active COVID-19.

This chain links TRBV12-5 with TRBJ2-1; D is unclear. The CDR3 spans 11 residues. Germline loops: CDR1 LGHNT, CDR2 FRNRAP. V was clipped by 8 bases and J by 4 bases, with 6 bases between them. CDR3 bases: TGTGCTAGTCTCGGGTACAATGAGCAGTTCTTC. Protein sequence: CASLGYNEQFF.

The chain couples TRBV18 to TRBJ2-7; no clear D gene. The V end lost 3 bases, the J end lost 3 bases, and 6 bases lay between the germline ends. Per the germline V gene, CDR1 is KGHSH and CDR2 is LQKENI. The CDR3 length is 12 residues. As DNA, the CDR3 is TGTGCCAGCTCACCGGGCAGCTACGAGCAGTACTTC. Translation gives CASSPGSYEQYF.

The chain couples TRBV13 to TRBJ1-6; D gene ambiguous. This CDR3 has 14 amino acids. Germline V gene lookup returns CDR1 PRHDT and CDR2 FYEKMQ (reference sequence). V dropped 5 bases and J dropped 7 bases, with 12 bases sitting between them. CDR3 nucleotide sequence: TGTGCCAGCAGCCCAGGTGGCTGGAATTCACCCCTCCACTTT. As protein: CASSPGGWNSPLHF.

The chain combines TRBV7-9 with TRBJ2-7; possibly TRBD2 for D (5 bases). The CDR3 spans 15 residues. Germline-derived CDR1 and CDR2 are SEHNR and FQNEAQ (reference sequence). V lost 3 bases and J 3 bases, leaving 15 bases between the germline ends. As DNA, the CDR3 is TGTGCCAGCAGCTTGAAGGCGGGTGAACGCTACGAGCAGTACTTC. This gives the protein CASSLKAGERYEQYF.

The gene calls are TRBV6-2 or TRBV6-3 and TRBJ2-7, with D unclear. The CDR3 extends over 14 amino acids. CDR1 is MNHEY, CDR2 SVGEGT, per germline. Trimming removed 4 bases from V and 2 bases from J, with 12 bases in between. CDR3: CASSSLTLTYEQYF. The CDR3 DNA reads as TGTGCCAGCAGTTCCCTAACGCTCACCTACGAGCAGTACTTC.

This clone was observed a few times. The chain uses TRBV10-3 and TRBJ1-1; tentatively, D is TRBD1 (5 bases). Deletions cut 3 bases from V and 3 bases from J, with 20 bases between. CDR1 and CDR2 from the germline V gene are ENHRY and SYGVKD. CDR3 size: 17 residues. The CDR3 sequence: CAISDQRSAAGDTEAFF. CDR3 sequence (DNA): TGTGCCATCAGTGACCAAAGGTCCGCGGCGGGGGACACTGAAGCTTTCTTT.

The CDR3 DNA is TGTGCCATCAGAATTGGACAGGGGGATGGCTACACCTTC. Its protein product is CAIRIGQGDGYTF. J is TRBJ1-2 and V is TRBV10-3; 10 nucleotides align to TRBD1. In germline, CDR1 is ENHRY, CDR2 SYGVKD. V dropped 6 bases and J dropped 6; count of bases not matched to a gene: 4. The CDR3 has 13 residues.

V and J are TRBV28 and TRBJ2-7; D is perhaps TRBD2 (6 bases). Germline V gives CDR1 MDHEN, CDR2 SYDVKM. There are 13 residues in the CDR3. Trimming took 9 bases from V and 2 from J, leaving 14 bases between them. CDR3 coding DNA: TGTGCCAGTGGGCCCGGGGGTCCCTACGAGCAGTACTTC. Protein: CASGPGGPYEQYF.

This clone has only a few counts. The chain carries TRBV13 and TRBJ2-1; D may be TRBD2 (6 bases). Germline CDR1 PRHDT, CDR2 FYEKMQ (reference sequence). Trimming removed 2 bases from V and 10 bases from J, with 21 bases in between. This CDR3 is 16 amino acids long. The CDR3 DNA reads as TGTGCCAGCAGCTTAAGCGTTGCGGGGCCTTCGGACGAGCAGTTCTTC. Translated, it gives CASSLSVAGPSDEQFF.

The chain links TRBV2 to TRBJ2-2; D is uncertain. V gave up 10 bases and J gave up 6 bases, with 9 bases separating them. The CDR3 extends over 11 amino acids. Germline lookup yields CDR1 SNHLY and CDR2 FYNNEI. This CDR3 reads CATTNAGELFF. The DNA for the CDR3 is TGTGCCACAACTAACGCCGGGGAGCTGTTTTTT.

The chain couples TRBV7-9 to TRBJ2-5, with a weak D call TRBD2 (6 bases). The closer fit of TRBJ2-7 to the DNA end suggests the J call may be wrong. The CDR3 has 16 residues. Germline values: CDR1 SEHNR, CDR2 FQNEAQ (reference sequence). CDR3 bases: TGTGCCAGCAGCTCCAGTAGCGGATACTACTCCTACGAGCAGTACTTC. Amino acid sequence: CASSSSSGYYSYEQYF.

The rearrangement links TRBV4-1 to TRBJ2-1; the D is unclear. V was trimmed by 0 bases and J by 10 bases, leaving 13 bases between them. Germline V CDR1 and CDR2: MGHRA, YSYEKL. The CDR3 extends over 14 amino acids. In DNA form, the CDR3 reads TGCGCCAGCAGCCAAGACGGAACCCTCGGGGAGCAGTTCTTC. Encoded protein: CASSQDGTLGEQFF.

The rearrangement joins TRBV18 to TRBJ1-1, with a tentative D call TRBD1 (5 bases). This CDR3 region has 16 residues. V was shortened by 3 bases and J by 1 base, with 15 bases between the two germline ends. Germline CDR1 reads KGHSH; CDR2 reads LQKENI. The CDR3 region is CASSPTWGGWNTEAFF. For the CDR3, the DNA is TGTGCCAGCTCACCTACCTGGGGGGGGTGGAACACTGAAGCTTTCTTT. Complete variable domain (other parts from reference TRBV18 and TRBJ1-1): NAGVMQNPRHLVRRRGQEARLRCSPMKGHSHVYWYRQLPEEGLKFMVYLQKENIIDESGMPKERFSAEFPKEGPSILRIQQVVRGDSAAYFCASSPTWGGWNTEAFFGQGTRLTVV.

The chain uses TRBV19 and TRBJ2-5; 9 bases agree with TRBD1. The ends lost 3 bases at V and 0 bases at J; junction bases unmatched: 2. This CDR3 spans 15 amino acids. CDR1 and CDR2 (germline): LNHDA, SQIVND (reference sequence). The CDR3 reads CASSMRTGDQETQYF. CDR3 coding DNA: TGTGCCAGTAGTATGAGGACAGGGGACCAAGAGACCCAGTACTTC.

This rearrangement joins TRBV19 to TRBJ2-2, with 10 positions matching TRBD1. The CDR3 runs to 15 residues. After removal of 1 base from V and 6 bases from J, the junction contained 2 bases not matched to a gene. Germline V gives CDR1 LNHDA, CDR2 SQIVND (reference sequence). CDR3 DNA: TGTGCCAGTAGTATAGGACAGGGGGCAGCCGGGGAGCTGTTTTTT. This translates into CASSIGQGAAGELFF. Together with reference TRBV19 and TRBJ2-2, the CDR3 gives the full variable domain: DGGITQSPKYLFRKEGQNVTLSCEQNLNHDAMYWYRQDPGQGLRLIYYSQIVNDFQKGDIAEGYSVSREKKESFPLTVTSAQKNPTAFYLCASSIGQGAAGELFFGEGSRLTVL.

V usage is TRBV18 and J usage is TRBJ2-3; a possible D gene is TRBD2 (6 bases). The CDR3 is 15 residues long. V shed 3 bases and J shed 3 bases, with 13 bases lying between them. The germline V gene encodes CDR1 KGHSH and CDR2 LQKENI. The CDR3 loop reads CASSPRETRTDTQYF. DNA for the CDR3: TGTGCCAGCTCACCCCGGGAGACTAGAACAGATACGCAGTATTTT. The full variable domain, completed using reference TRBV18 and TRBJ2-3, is NAGVMQNPRHLVRRRGQEARLRCSPMKGHSHVYWYRQLPEEGLKFMVYLQKENIIDESGMPKERFSAEFPKEGPSILRIQQVVRGDSAAYFCASSPRETRTDTQYFGPGTRLTVL.

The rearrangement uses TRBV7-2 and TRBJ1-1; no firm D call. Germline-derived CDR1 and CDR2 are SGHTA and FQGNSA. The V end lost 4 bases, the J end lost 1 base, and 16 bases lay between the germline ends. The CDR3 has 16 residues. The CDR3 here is CASSSRFGVGNTEAFF. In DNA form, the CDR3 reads TGTGCCAGCAGCTCCAGGTTCGGGGTGGGGAACACTGAAGCTTTCTTT.

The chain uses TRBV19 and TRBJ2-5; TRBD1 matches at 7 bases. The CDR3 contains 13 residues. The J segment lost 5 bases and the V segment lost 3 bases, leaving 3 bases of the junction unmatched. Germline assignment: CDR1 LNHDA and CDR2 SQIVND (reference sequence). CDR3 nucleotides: TGTGCCAGTAGTATTGACAGGGTGGAGACCCAGTACTTC. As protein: CASSIDRVETQYF.

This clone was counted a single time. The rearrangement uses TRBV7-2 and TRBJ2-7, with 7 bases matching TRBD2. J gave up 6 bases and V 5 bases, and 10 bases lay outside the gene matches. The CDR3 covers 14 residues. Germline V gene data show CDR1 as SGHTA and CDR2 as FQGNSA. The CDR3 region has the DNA TGTGCCAGCAGCGAAAGGAGCGGGATCCGCGAGCAGTACTTC. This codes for CASSERSGIREQYF. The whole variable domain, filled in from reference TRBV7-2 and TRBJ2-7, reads GAGVSQSPSNKVTEKGKDVELRCDPISGHTALYWYRQSLGQGLEFLIYFQGNSAPDKSGLPSDRFSAERTGGSVSTLTIQRTQQEDSAVYLCASSERSGIREQYFGPGTRLTVT.

In nucleotides, the CDR3 is TGTGCCAGCAGTGACGGCAAGACAGGCGGAAACACCATATATTTT. Amino acid sequence: CASSDGKTGGNTIYF. This sequence joins TRBV6-1 and TRBJ1-3, with D perhaps matching TRBD1 (6 bases). V was cut by 3 bases and J by 4 bases, with 13 bases left in between. From germline, CDR1 is MNHNS and CDR2 SASEGT. CDR3 length equals 15 residues.

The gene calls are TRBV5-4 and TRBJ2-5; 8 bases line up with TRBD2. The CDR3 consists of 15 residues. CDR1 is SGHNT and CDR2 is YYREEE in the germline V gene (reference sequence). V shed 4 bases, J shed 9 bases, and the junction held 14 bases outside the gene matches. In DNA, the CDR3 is TGTGCCAGCAGCCAAACTAGCGCCGGGGGGGTGTCCCAGTACTTC. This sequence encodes CASSQTSAGGVSQYF.

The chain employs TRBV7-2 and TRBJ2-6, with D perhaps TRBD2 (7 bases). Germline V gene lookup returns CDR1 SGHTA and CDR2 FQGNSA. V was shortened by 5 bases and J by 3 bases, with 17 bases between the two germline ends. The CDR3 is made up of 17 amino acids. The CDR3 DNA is TGTGCCAGCAGCAACTCTGGGGGGGCTGGTGGGGCCAACGTCCTGACTTTC. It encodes CASSNSGGAGGANVLTF.

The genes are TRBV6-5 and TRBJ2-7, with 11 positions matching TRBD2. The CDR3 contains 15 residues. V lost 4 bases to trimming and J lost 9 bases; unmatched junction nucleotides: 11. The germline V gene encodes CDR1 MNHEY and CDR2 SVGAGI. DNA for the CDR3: TGTGCCAGCAGTTCCAGCCCGGGACTAGCGGAACCGCAGTACTTC. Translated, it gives CASSSSPGLAEPQYF.

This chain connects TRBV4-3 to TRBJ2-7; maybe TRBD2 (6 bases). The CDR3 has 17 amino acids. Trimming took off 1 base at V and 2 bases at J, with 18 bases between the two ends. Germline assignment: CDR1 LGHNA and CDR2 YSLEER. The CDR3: CASSQGIGGEITYEQYF. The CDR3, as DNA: TGCGCCAGCAGCCAAGGGATCGGAGGGGAGATAACCTACGAGCAGTACTTC.

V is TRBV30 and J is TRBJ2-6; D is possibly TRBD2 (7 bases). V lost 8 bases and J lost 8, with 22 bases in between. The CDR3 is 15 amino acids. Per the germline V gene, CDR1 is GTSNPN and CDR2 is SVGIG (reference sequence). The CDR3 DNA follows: TGTGCCCATCTGAGGGGGGGCGCTTGGACCAACGTCCTGACTTTC. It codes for CAHLRGGAWTNVLTF.

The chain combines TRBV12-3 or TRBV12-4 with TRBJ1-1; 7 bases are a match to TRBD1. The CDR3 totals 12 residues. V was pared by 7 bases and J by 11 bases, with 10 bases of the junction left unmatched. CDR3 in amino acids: CASTATGFGAFF. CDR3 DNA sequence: TGTGCCAGCACCGCGACAGGGTTTGGTGCTTTCTTT.

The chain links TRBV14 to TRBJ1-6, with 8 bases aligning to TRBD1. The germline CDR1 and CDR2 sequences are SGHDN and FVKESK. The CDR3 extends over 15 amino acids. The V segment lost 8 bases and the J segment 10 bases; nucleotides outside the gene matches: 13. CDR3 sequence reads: CASPTGVRSFSPLHF. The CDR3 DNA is TGTGCCAGCCCGACAGGGGTTAGGTCCTTCTCACCCCTCCACTTT.

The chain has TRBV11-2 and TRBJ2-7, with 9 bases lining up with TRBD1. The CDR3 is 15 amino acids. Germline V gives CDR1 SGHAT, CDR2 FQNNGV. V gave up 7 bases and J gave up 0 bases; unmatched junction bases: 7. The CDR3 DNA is TGTGCCAGCATCCCCGGGACAGGGAGCTCCTACGAGCAGTACTTC. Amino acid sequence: CASIPGTGSSYEQYF.

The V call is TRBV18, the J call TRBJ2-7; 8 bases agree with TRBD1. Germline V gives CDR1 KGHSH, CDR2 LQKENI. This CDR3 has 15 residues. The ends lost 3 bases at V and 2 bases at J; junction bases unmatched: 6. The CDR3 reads CASSPRTGKAYEQYF. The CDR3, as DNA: TGTGCCAGCTCACCTAGGACAGGGAAGGCCTACGAGCAGTACTTC.

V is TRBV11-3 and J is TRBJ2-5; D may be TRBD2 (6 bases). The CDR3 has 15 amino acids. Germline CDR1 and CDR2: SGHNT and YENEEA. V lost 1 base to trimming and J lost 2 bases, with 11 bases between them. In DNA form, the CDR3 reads TGTGCCAGCAGCTTAGGGGTCGGGGGACAAGAGACCCAGTACTTC. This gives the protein CASSLGVGGQETQYF.